This TCR beta chain originates from a study of a mutant IDH1 vaccine in newly diagnosed glioma. Looking at the study overall: Treated patients, about 60% male and approximately 38% female, averaged around 40 years of age. Patients had received radiotherapy, temozolomide, or both previously, most receiving both.

Points from the study as a whole: A vaccine-induced immune response developed in approximately 94% of the patients. Pseudoprogression appeared unlinked to shifts in leading peripheral T cell clonotypes.

Described time point: baseline, week 1 (first vaccination visit). The treatment denotes: pre-vaccination baseline after standard-of-care therapy. This clone was counted only a few times. The target antigen is unknown. The CDR3 consists of 16 residues. Trimming cost V 0 bases and J 1 base; bases outside gene matches: 5. The V gene's germline CDR1 is SGHRS and CDR2 YFSETQ. The data were produced by immunoSEQ multiplex PCR, yet TCRdb's version contains in-frame clones alone and is incomplete. This table holds around 16,000 clones, just under 80% found once. The sequenced sample was PBMCs, obtained from a glioma patient treated with radiotherapy, temozolomide or both. This clonotype was sampled from a man aged 35-49 years with glioma. The chain couples TRBV5-1 to TRBJ2-3; 7 nucleotides agree with TRBD1. The CDR3 DNA reads TGCGCCAGCAGCTTGGAAAACAGGGGAGGCACAGATACGCAGTATTTT. Translated, it gives CASSLENRGGTDTQYF. The full variable domain, in which reference TRBV5-1 and TRBJ2-3 provide the parts outside the CDR3, is KAGVTQTPRYLIKTRGQQVTLSCSPISGHRSVSWYQQTPGQGLQFLFEYFSETQRNKGNFPGRFSGRQFSNSRSEMNVSTLELGDSALYLCASSLENRGGTDTQYFGPGTRLTVL.